This record concerns one TCR beta chain sequence. The target antigen is unknown. The data were obtained in a study of identical twins. A universal primer site was created by template switching, with the cDNA bearing unique molecular identifiers. Each CDR3 protein gets one entry after TCRdb re-called the 5' RACE reads with MiXCR. In the table there are 550,000 to 800,000 distinct CDR3 sequences, 7.1% of which are singletons. The germline V and J ends were trimmed by 3 bases and 7 bases, with 7 bases remaining between them. The germline CDR1 and CDR2 sequences are DFQATT and SNEGSKA (reference sequence). This CDR3 contains 11 residues. Study-wide results and caveats: A cross-sectional statistical analysis, not follow-up of the same donors, supported the conclusions. Twins shared out-of-frame alpha sequences with excess low generation probability.

These data also formed part of another study, on yellow fever vaccine responses in identical twins.

The sample consisted of PBMCs. The chain is built from TRBV20-1 and TRBJ2-1; D not certain. The source of this sequence is a woman under 30 in good health. The CDR3 loop reads CSASPENEQFF. The CDR3 DNA is TGCAGTGCTAGTCCCGAGAATGAGCAGTTCTTC.